One sample yielded the 3 T cell receptor beta chains listed below, sequenced in a study of shared clonotypes between healthy human individuals. Assay: immunoSEQ multiplex PCR; the TCRdb copy retains only in-frame clones and omits some. The top ten clones hold approximately 1.5% of a sample with approximately 980,000 clones, about 80% of them seen once. Sequences were obtained from memory CD4+ T cells sorted from blood. The subset was: CD45RA-negative fraction. Receptors were obtained from a man younger than 35 in good health.

The rearrangement links TRBV21-1 to TRBJ2-1. TRBV21-1 is recorded as a pseudogene. CDR3 length equals 16 residues. Here the CDR3 reads CASSSRPLSSYNEQFF. CDR3 coding DNA: TGTGCCAGCAGCTCCCGGCCTCTGAGCTCCTACAATGAGCAGTTCTTC.

Concerning this clone: Other DNA sequences in the sample encode the same CDR3. The gene calls are TRBV30 and TRBJ2-7; 8 bases fit TRBD1. This CDR3 has 12 residues. CDR1 is GTSNPN, CDR2 SVGIG, per germline (reference sequence). The V gene end was trimmed by 5 bases and the J gene end by 2 bases; junction bases not matched to a gene: 2. Here the CDR3 DNA reads TGTGCCTGGGGACAGGGTACCTACGAGCAGTACTTC. This gives the protein CAWGQGTYEQYF.

The V gene is TRBV5-1, the J gene TRBJ2-2; D is unresolved. CDR3 size: 15 residues. CDR1 is SGHRS and CDR2 is YFSETQ in the germline V gene. Trimming stripped 2 bases from V and 2 bases from J, with 10 bases between. The CDR3 DNA sequence: TGCGCCAGCAGCTTTACTGGGCCCAACACCGGGGAGCTGTTTTTT. It is translated as CASSFTGPNTGELFF.